This T cell receptor beta chain was retrieved from a study of T-cell reconstitution after alpha-beta-depleted transplantation in children. This clonotype was observed a handful of times. Molecular barcoding with unique molecular identifiers was used for the TCRbeta library. TCRdb independently ran MiXCR on the PCR reads; one entry per CDR3 protein. The table lists approximately 350,000 distinct CDR3 sequences, about an eighth of them singletons, with around 4.1% in the top ten. Germline values: CDR1 LNHNV, CDR2 YYDKDF (reference sequence). The CDR3 is made up of 15 amino acids. The V end was cut by 0 bases, the J end by 3 bases, with 12 bases between.

The clonotype comes from a human donor who donated a stem cell graft to a child with Fanconi anemia. The material sequenced was PBMCs, taken from the stem cell graft. The rearrangement uses TRBV15 and TRBJ2-7; a weak D match, TRBD2 (6 bases). CDR3 residues: CATSRDPEGIYEQYF. DNA for the CDR3: TGTGCCACCAGCAGAGATCCGGAGGGGATCTACGAGCAGTACTTC.